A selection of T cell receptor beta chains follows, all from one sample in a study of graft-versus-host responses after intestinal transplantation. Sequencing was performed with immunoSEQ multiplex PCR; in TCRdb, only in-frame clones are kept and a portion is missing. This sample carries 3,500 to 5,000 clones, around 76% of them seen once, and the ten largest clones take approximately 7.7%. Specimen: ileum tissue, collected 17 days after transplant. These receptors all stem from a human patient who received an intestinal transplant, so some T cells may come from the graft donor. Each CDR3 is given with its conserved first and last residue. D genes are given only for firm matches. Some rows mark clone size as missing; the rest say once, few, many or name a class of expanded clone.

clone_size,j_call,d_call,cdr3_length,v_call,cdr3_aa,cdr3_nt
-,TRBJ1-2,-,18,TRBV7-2,CASSLNDSPRDHAHGYTF,TGTGCCAGCAGCTTAAATGACAGTCCACGCGACCACGCGCATGGCTACACCTTC
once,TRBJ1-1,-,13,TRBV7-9,CASSFEGNTEAFF,TGTGCCAGCAGCTTTGAGGGGAACACTGAAGCTTTCTTT
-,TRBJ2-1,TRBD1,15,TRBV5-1,CASSLQGRGTNEQFF,TGCGCCAGCAGCTTACAGGGCAGGGGGACCAATGAGCAGTTCTTC
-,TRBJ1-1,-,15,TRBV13,CASSNWGEANTEAFF,TGTGCCAGCAGCAATTGGGGGGAAGCGAACACTGAAGCTTTCTTT
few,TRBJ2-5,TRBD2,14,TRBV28,CASSSWGGQETQYF,TGTGCCAGCAGTTCATGGGGGGGACAAGAGACCCAGTACTTC
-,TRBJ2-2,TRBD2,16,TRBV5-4,CASSHGLAGDTGELFF,TGTGCCAGCAGCCACGGACTAGCGGGGGACACCGGGGAGCTGTTTTTT
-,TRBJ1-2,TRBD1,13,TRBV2,CAKGTGLLRGYTF,TGTGCCAAAGGGACAGGGTTGTTACGGGGCTACACCTTC
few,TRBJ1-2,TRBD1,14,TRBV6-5,CASSYDWQGDGYTF,TGTGCCAGCAGTTACGACTGGCAGGGGGATGGCTACACCTTC
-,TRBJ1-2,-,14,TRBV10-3,CAIRPYPERDGYTF,TGTGCCATCCGCCCCTACCCGGAGCGGGATGGCTACACCTTC
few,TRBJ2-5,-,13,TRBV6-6,CASSRQVQETQYF,TGTGCCAGCAGCCGACAGGTCCAAGAGACCCAGTACTTC
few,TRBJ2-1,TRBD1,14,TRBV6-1,CAIRDRTGRNEQFF,TGTGCCATCAGAGACAGGACAGGGCGAAATGAGCAGTTCTTC
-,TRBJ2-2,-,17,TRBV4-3,CASSRSTRLGNTGELFF,TGCGCCAGCAGCCGAAGTACTCGCCTTGGGAACACCGGGGAGCTGTTTTTT
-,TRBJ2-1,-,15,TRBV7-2,CASSLVESSYNEQFF,TGTGCCAGCAGCTTAGTCGAGAGCTCCTACAATGAGCAGTTCTTC
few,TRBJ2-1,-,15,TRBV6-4,CASSEEAGAYNEQFF,TGTGCCAGCAGTGAAGAGGCAGGGGCCTACAATGAGCAGTTCTTC
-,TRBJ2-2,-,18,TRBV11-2,CASSLGGGATVNTGELFF,TGTGCCAGCAGCCTCGGTGGGGGGGCAACCGTTAACACCGGGGAGCTGTTTTTT
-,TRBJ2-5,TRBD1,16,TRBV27,CASSLGATGAQETQYF,TGTGCCAGCAGTTTAGGGGCAACAGGGGCCCAAGAGACCCAGTACTTC
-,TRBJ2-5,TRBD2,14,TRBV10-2,CASGSGGAWETQYF,TGCGCCAGCGGGTCGGGGGGGGCCTGGGAGACCCAGTACTTC
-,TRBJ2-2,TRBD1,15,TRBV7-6,CASSLGDSHTGELFF,TGTGCCAGCAGCTTAGGGGACAGCCACACCGGGGAGCTGTTTTTT
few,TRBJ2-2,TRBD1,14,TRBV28,CASRGQGRTGELFF,TGTGCCAGCCGTGGACAGGGGCGAACCGGGGAGCTGTTTTTT
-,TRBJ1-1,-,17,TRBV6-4,CASSDPLGGLMNTEAFF,TGTGCCAGCAGTGACCCGCTAGGTGGACTAATGAACACTGAAGCTTTCTTT
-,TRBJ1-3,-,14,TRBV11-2,CASSHRLSGNTIYF,TGTGCCAGCAGCCACAGGTTATCCGGAAACACCATATATTTT
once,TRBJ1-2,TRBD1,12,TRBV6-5,CASSSRTGDYTF,TGTGCCAGCAGTTCCCGGACAGGAGACTACACCTTC
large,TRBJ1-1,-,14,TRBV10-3,CAISETVFNTEAFF,TGTGCCATCAGTGAGACAGTTTTCAACACTGAAGCTTTCTTT
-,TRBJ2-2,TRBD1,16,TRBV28,CASSNLGGRGTGELFF,TGTGCCAGCAGTAATCTCGGTGGCAGGGGGACCGGGGAGCTGTTTTTT
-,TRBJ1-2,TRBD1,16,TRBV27,CASSYYMDRERNGYTF,TGTGCCAGCAGTTACTACATGGACAGGGAAAGGAATGGCTACACCTTC
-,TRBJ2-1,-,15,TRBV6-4,CASSIEAGSYNEQFF,TGTGCCAGCAGTATCGAGGCGGGGTCCTACAATGAGCAGTTCTTC
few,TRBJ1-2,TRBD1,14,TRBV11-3,CASSLDGTGGGYTF,TGTGCCAGCAGCTTAGATGGGACAGGGGGCGGCTACACCTTC
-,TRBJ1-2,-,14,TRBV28,CASSLDSGGRVHTF,TGTGCCAGCAGTTTAGATTCGGGGGGTCGGGTTCACACCTTC
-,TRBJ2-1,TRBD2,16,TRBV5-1,CASTVIAGGLYNEQFF,TGCGCCAGCACCGTCATAGCGGGGGGCCTTTACAATGAGCAGTTCTTC
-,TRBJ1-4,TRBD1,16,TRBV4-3,CASSQDKGTGKGKLFF,TGCGCCAGCAGCCAAGATAAAGGGACAGGGAAAGGAAAACTGTTTTTT
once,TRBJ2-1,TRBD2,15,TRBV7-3,CASSLAGGYYNEQFF,TGTGCCAGCAGCTTAGCCGGGGGGTATTACAATGAGCAGTTCTTC
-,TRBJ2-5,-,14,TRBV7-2,CASSFGGPQETQYF,TGTGCCAGCAGCTTCGGGGGGCCGCAAGAGACCCAGTACTTC
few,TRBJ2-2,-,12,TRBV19,CASSIKERELFF,TGTGCCAGTAGTATAAAGGAGAGGGAGCTGTTTTTT
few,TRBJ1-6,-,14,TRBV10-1,CASSIPGVSSPLHF,TGCGCCAGCAGTATTCCGGGGGTAAGTTCACCCCTCCACTTT
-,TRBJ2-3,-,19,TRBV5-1,CASSLGTRRTVGDTDTQYF,TGCGCCAGCAGCTTGGGGACCCGTCGGACAGTAGGGGACACAGATACGCAGTATTTT
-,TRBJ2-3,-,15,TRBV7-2,CASSLAGGRTDTQYF,TGTGCCAGCAGCTTAGCCGGGGGGCGCACAGATACGCAGTATTTT
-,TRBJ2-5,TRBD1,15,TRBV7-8,CASSLAWGQRETQYF,TGTGCCAGCAGCTTAGCGTGGGGACAGAGAGAGACCCAGTACTTC
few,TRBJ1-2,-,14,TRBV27,CASSLHRSLGGYTF,TGTGCCAGCAGTTTACACAGGTCCCTCGGTGGCTACACCTTC
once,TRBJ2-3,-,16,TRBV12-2,CASRWTSGGPTDTQYF,TGTGCAAGTCGCTGGACTAGCGGGGGGCCCACAGATACGCAGTATTTT
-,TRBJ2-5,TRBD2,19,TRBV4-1,CASSPGTSGGAGKKETQYF,TGCGCCAGCAGCCCCGGGACTAGCGGGGGGGCAGGGAAAAAAGAGACCCAGTACTTC
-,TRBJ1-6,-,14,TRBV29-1,CSVGEGAYNSPLHF,TGCAGCGTTGGTGAAGGGGCCTATAATTCACCCCTCCACTTT
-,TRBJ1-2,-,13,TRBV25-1,CASSLGTNYGYTF,TGTGCCAGCAGTCTGGGCACCAACTATGGCTACACCTTC
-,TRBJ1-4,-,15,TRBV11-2,CASSPAPATNEKLFF,TGTGCCAGCAGCCCCGCTCCGGCAACTAATGAAAAACTGTTTTTT
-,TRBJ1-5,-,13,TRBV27,CASSLIGNQPQHF,TGTGCCAGCAGTCTAATCGGTAATCAGCCCCAGCATTTT
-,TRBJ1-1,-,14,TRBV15,CATSNAGENTEAFF,TGTGCCACCAGCAACGCAGGGGAGAACACTGAAGCTTTCTTT
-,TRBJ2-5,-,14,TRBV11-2,CASKSRGAYETQYF,TGTGCCAGCAAATCTCGGGGTGCGTACGAGACCCAGTACTTC
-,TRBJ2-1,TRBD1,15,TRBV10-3,CAISEYRGSYNEQFF,TGTGCCATCAGTGAGTACAGGGGCTCCTACAATGAGCAGTTCTTC
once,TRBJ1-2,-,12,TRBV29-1,CSVYTSNYGYTF,TGCAGCGTTTACACCTCTAACTATGGCTACACCTTC
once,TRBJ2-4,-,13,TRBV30,CAWSVQGLNIQYF,TGTGCCTGGAGTGTACAAGGACTTAACATTCAGTACTTC
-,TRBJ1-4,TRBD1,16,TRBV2,CASSALGTGWNEKLFF,TGTGCCAGCAGTGCACTAGGGACAGGTTGGAATGAAAAACTGTTTTTT
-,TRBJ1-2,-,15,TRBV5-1,CASSWYRVRNYGYTF,TGCGCCAGCAGCTGGTACAGGGTGAGAAACTATGGCTACACCTTC
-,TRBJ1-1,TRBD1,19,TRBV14,CASSQTDRGRIVWNTEAFF,TGTGCCAGCAGCCAAACCGACAGGGGGCGGATCGTCTGGAATACTGAAGCTTTCTTT